The entry that follows covers one TCR beta chain sequence. Its matching antigen is unknown. This sample was taken from a study of regulatory dendritic cells for organ transplantation. As for the study in general: Day 6 dendritic cell cultures were stimulated with LPS.

The repertoire was sequenced with immunoSEQ multiplex PCR; TCRdb's copy has only in-frame clones and lacks some. The data contain 10,000 to 15,000 clones, approximately 89% of them singletons. Points from the study as a whole: Considerable individual heterogeneity was seen in alloreactive memory CD8+ T cells.

Sorted T cells were CFSE-labeled and cultured around 5 days with allogeneic regulatory or mature dendritic cells at 1:10. CD4+ or CD8+ T cells were sorted as naive CD45RA+ or memory CD45RO+. V dropped 5 bases and J dropped 6 bases, with 14 bases sitting between them. This CDR3 has 13 amino acids. The germline CDR1 and CDR2 sequences are LNHDA and SQIVND (reference sequence). The chain carries TRBV19 and TRBJ2-7; possibly TRBD1 for D (6 bases). The specimen was naive CD8+ T cells from blood cultured with regulatory dendritic cells. Subset meaning: CD45RA+ naive T cells. This TCR came from a human donor in good health. In DNA, the CDR3 is TGTGCCAGTAGTCCAGGGGATGGGGGCGAGCAGTACTTC. This codes for CASSPGDGGEQYF.